This T cell receptor (beta chain) stems from a study of metastatic and nonmetastatic thyroid tumors. General observations from the study: For both blood and tumor, malignant thyroid tumors reportedly showed significantly higher TCR beta diversity than benign nodules did.

Not a single patient had been given any form of treatment at any point before undergoing thyroid surgery. In the case of this clone: Its target is not known.

This CDR3 is 13 amino acids long. Per germline, CDR1 SGHTA and CDR2 FQGNSA. The J segment lost 2 bases and the V segment lost 5 bases, leaving 2 bases of the junction unmatched. TCRdb re-analyzed the PCR reads using MiXCR. Of over 20,000 clones in the sample, 11% were seen once. The TCR was taken from a female donor with papillary thyroid cancer or a benign thyroid nodule (not recorded which). Some clones in this sample may be carry-over from other donors' samples. The chain uses TRBV7-2 and TRBJ2-7; 8 positions match TRBD1. Source material: blood. CDR3 loop: CASSPTGAYEQYF. The CDR3 DNA reads as TGTGCCAGCAGCCCGACAGGGGCCTACGAGCAGTACTTC. The entire variable domain, with the rest obtained from reference TRBV7-2 and TRBJ2-7, is as follows: GAGVSQSPSNKVTEKGKDVELRCDPISGHTALYWYRQSLGQGLEFLIYFQGNSAPDKSGLPSDRFSAERTGGSVSTLTIQRTQQEDSAVYLCASSPTGAYEQYFGPGTRLTVT.